What follows are 12 T cell receptor beta chains derived from one specimen sequenced in a study of OX40 agonist ivuxolimab in advanced cancers. Measured with immunoSEQ multiplex PCR; TCRdb has only the in-frame clones, and not every one. The repertoire holds 25,000 to 35,000 clones, with 65% to 85% as singletons. Sample: CD4+ or CD8+ T cells sorted from blood, taken in a trial of the OX40 agonist ivuxolimab. Every receptor here comes from an adult with an advanced solid tumor such as melanoma, head and neck, liver or kidney cancer.

The chain couples TRBV6-1 to TRBJ2-7, with a tentative D call TRBD2 (5 bases). Germline CDR1 MNHNS, CDR2 SASEGT. The ends were cut back, 2 bases at V and 2 bases at J, with 13 bases in the middle. The CDR3 is made up of 15 amino acids. The CDR3 protein is CASSEWEPTTYEQYF. CDR3 coding DNA: TGTGCCAGCAGTGAATGGGAGCCCACCACCTACGAGCAGTACTTC.

The chain has TRBV2 and TRBJ1-5; 10 nucleotides align to TRBD1. Germline CDR1 is SNHLY and CDR2 is FYNNEI. This CDR3 contains 17 residues. Losses at the gene ends were 7 bases for V and 3 bases for J; bases not matched to a gene: 12. DNA for the CDR3: TGTGCCAGCACGGGCTTACTCGGGACAGGGGACAATCAGCCCCAGCATTTT. Protein product: CASTGLLGTGDNQPQHF.

This clone showed up just a few times. This chain connects TRBV11-2 to TRBJ1-6, with TRBD1 identical over 8 bases. The V segment lost 1 base and the J segment 9 bases; nucleotides outside the gene matches: 5. The CDR3 runs 15 residues. Germline values: CDR1 SGHAT, CDR2 FQNNGV. The CDR3 loop is CASSLAQGASSPLHF. The CDR3 nucleotides read TGTGCCAGCAGCTTAGCCCAGGGGGCTAGTTCACCCCTCCACTTT.

As for this clone: Other DNA sequences in the sample encode the same CDR3. The rearrangement joins TRBV29-1 to TRBJ2-1; 11 bases align to TRBD2. Germline CDR1 and CDR2: SQVTM and ANQGSEA. V lost 4 bases and J lost 0; bases outside the gene matches: 14. The CDR3 has 19 residues. CDR3 bases: TGCAGCGTTGCGGGTGGGGACCTAGCGGGGGGTAACTCCTACAATGAGCAGTTCTTC. It encodes CSVAGGDLAGGNSYNEQFF.

This clone was found once. This chain connects TRBV4-3 to TRBJ2-3; TRBD2 matches 8 bases. V dropped 0 bases and J dropped 3; count of bases not matched to a gene: 11. The germline V gene has CDR1 LGHNA and CDR2 YSLEER. The CDR3 is 18 amino acids. CDR3 sequence reads: CASSQEWGSGGWTDTQYF. For the CDR3, the DNA is TGCGCCAGCAGCCAAGAATGGGGAAGCGGGGGATGGACAGATACGCAGTATTTT.

V is TRBV28 and J is TRBJ2-3, with TRBD2 matching over 9 bases. The J segment lost 4 bases and the V segment lost 0 bases, leaving 2 bases of the junction unmatched. There are 15 residues in the CDR3. Germline loops: CDR1 MDHEN, CDR2 SYDVKM. The CDR3 sequence is CASSLWGGRADTQYF. The CDR3 nucleotides read TGTGCCAGCAGTTTATGGGGCGGGAGGGCAGATACGCAGTATTTT. The full variable domain, in which reference TRBV28 and TRBJ2-3 provide the parts outside the CDR3, is DVKVTQSSRYLVKRTGEKVFLECVQDMDHENMFWYRQDPGLGLRLIYFSYDVKMKEKGDIPEGYSVSREKKERFSLILESASTNQTSMYLCASSLWGGRADTQYFGPGTRLTVL.

The chain recombines TRBV6-5 with TRBJ1-5, with TRBD1 matching 9 bases. V dropped 5 bases and J dropped 6; count of bases not matched to a gene: 5. Germline V gene sequence: CDR1 MNHEY, CDR2 SVGAGI. The CDR3 runs to 14 residues. CDR3 sequence (DNA): TGTGCCAGCAGTGCTACAGGGGGCGTTCAGCCCCAGCATTTT. Its translation: CASSATGGVQPQHF.

The rearrangement uses TRBV5-1 and TRBJ2-5, with D unclear. The J call may be mistaken, given a closer DNA end match to TRBJ2-7. In germline, CDR1 is SGHRS, CDR2 YFSETQ. The length of the CDR3 is 14 residues. The CDR3 protein is CASSLGSVQHEQYF. In DNA, the CDR3 is TGCGCCAGCAGCTTGGGCTCAGTACAACACGAGCAGTACTTC.

The chain couples TRBV7-8 to TRBJ2-1; 11 nucleotides match TRBD2. CDR1 is SGHVS, CDR2 FQNEAQ, per germline. The V gene end was trimmed by 5 bases and the J gene end by 0 bases; junction bases not matched to a gene: 6. The CDR3 consists of 17 residues. This CDR3 is CASSPHSGGASYNEQFF. In DNA form, the CDR3 reads TGTGCCAGCAGCCCGCATAGCGGGGGGGCCTCCTACAATGAGCAGTTCTTC.

CDR3 DNA sequence: TGTGCCTGGGCCCCGGGACTTGCGGACACAGATACGCAGTATTTT. Translating it yields CAWAPGLADTDTQYF. The chain combines TRBV30 with TRBJ2-3; a possible D gene is TRBD2 (6 bases). The CDR3 has 15 amino acids. The V and J ends lost 5 bases and 2 bases respectively, with 17 bases between them. Germline CDR1 GTSNPN, CDR2 SVGIG (reference sequence).

This sequence joins TRBV28 and TRBJ2-3; 11 bases are a match to TRBD2. The CDR3 covers 18 residues. Germline V lookup: CDR1 MDHEN, CDR2 SYDVKM. Unmatched junction bases numbered 7, after V lost 0 bases and J lost 2 bases. The CDR3 nucleotides are TGTGCCAGCAGTTTATGGACCGTAGCGGGAGGGATCACAGATACGCAGTATTTT. It codes for CASSLWTVAGGITDTQYF.

This clone was counted ten times or more. The genes are TRBV28 and TRBJ1-2, with 8 bases that match TRBD1. Germline values: CDR1 MDHEN, CDR2 SYDVKM. The CDR3 loop spans 15 amino acids. The V segment lost 6 bases and the J segment 2 bases; nucleotides outside the gene matches: 8. DNA for the CDR3: TGTGCCAGCAGGGAAAGGACAGGGACGAACTATGGCTACACCTTC. Translated, it gives CASRERTGTNYGYTF.